One sample yielded the 27 T cell receptor beta chains listed below, sequenced in a study of T cells in Graves' hyperthyroidism and ophthalmopathy. Researchers took RNA transcripts and amplified the TCR beta CDR3 regions from them. The HTBI primer set served for first-round RT-PCR of the TCR CDR3. TCRdb itself ran the multiplex PCR reads through MiXCR, one entry per CDR3 protein. This sample carries hundreds of thousands of distinct CDR3 sequences, around 25% of them seen once, and the ten largest clones take more than 60%. The sequencing sample was made of blood. Receptors originate from a man aged 50-60 years with Graves' hyperthyroidism.

The chain has TRBV29-1 and TRBJ2-7, with D hard to call. V was cut by 4 bases and J by 1 base, with 11 bases left in between. Germline assignment: CDR1 SQVTM and CDR2 ANQGSEA. The CDR3 extends over 13 amino acids. CDR3 protein: CSVADGASYEQYF. Written as DNA, the CDR3 is TGCAGCGTTGCTGACGGCGCATCCTACGAGCAGTACTTC.

V is TRBV25-1 and J is TRBJ2-2, with D perhaps TRBD2 (5 bases). Germline values: CDR1 MGHDK, CDR2 SYGVNS. V was clipped by 1 base and J by 0 bases, with 9 bases between them. The CDR3 length is 16 residues. The CDR3 reads CASSESKRTNTGELFF. The CDR3, as DNA: TGTGCCAGCAGTGAATCTAAGCGGACGAACACCGGGGAGCTGTTTTTT.

CDR3 sequence: CASSEWGSSYGYTF. The CDR3 nucleotides are TGTGCCAGCAGTGAGTGGGGGTCCTCCTATGGCTACACCTTC. This chain uses TRBV6-1 with TRBJ1-2, with a weak D call TRBD1 (5 bases). This CDR3 has 14 amino acids. In germline, CDR1 is MNHNS, CDR2 SASEGT. V gave up 3 bases and J gave up 4 bases, with 12 bases separating them.

V is TRBV7-3 and J is TRBJ2-4, with D possibly being TRBD1 or TRBD2 (5 bases each). V was shortened by 2 bases and J by 4 bases, with 12 bases between the two germline ends. CDR3 length equals 15 residues. Germline V lookup: CDR1 SGHTA, CDR2 FQGTGA. The CDR3 sequence: CASSLGGGQKNIQYF. The CDR3 DNA reads as TGTGCCAGCAGCTTAGGTGGGGGTCAAAAAAACATTCAGTACTTC.

The V and J genes are TRBV19 and TRBJ2-5, with TRBD2 identical over 9 bases. V trimming: 7 bases; J trimming: 5 bases; junction bases outside the gene matches: 8. The CDR3 covers 14 residues. CDR1 and CDR2 from the germline V gene are LNHDA and SQIVND (reference sequence). The CDR3 sequence: CASTRAGGGETQYF. The CDR3 DNA follows: TGTGCCAGTACGCGAGCGGGAGGCGGGGAGACCCAGTACTTC.

The chain is built from TRBV20-1 and TRBJ2-2; the match to TRBD2 covers 9 bases. This CDR3 contains 15 residues. The junction had 5 bases not matched to a gene; V was cut back by 0 bases and J by 6 bases. Germline CDR1 and CDR2: DFQATT and SNEGSKA (reference sequence). CDR3 loop: CSARDPVAGAGELFF. CDR3 bases: TGCAGTGCTAGAGATCCGGTAGCGGGAGCCGGGGAGCTGTTTTTT.

This clonotype was seen at least ten times. The genes are TRBV11-2 and TRBJ1-1, with D tentatively TRBD1 (5 bases). This CDR3 region has 14 residues. CDR1 and CDR2 (germline): SGHAT, FQNNGV. V was shortened by 7 bases and J by 0 bases, with 12 bases between the two germline ends. The CDR3 coding sequence is TGTGCCAGCACTCGAGGGACTATGAACACTGAAGCTTTCTTT. Its translation: CASTRGTMNTEAFF. The full variable domain, in which reference TRBV11-2 and TRBJ1-1 provide the parts outside the CDR3, is EAGVAQSPRYKIIEKRQSVAFWCNPISGHATLYWYQQILGQGPKLLIQFQNNGVVDDSQLPKDRFSAERLKGVDSTLKIQPAKLEDSAVYLCASTRGTMNTEAFFGQGTRLTVV.

This clonotype was observed many times. This chain links TRBV28 with TRBJ2-4; TRBD2 might be the D (6 bases). The CDR3 length is 16 residues. Germline loops: CDR1 MDHEN, CDR2 SYDVKM. V was cut by 6 bases and J by 0 bases, with 15 bases left in between. The CDR3 nucleotides read TGTGCCAGCAGGGGCTCGCGGGGCCTAGCCAAAAACATTCAGTACTTC. It encodes CASRGSRGLAKNIQYF.

The table lists this clonotype with many counts. The rearrangement links TRBV5-1 to TRBJ2-1; 11 bases are shared with TRBD2. Per germline, CDR1 SGHRS and CDR2 YFSETQ. The CDR3 spans 15 residues. Trimming took 4 bases from V and 4 from J; bases not matched to a gene: 4. The CDR3 DNA is TGCGCCAGCAGCAGGGGGACTAGCGGTTACAATGAGCAGTTCTTC. It specifies CASSRGTSGYNEQFF.

There are many counts of this clonotype. The V and J genes are TRBV19 and TRBJ2-1, with TRBD1 matching 12 bases. This CDR3 contains 15 residues. V gave up 5 bases and J gave up 8 bases; unmatched junction bases: 7. Per germline, CDR1 LNHDA and CDR2 SQIVND (reference sequence). Here the CDR3 reads CASSQGTGGVDEQFF. Here the CDR3 DNA reads TGTGCCAGTAGTCAGGGGACAGGGGGCGTCGATGAGCAGTTCTTC.

This clonotype appeared many times. The genes are TRBV2 and TRBJ2-5, with TRBD2 identical over 7 bases. The length of the CDR3 is 15 residues. CDR1 is SNHLY, CDR2 FYNNEI, per germline. Unmatched junction bases numbered 9, after V lost 4 bases and J lost 4 bases. For the CDR3, the DNA is TGTGCCAGCAGTGGGAGCGGGATTATCGGAGAGACCCAGTACTTC. Translation: CASSGSGIIGETQYF.

Only a few counts were recorded for this clonotype. The rearrangement links TRBV6-1 to TRBJ1-2, with D uncertain. CDR1 and CDR2 (germline): MNHNS, SASEGT. The CDR3 sequence is 14 residues long. V shed 3 bases and J shed 0 bases, with 8 bases lying between them. The CDR3 loop reads CASSDRGPNYGYTF. The CDR3 DNA follows: TGTGCCAGCAGTGACAGAGGGCCTAACTATGGCTACACCTTC.

The gene calls are TRBV9 and TRBJ2-1; D might be TRBD1 or TRBD2, each matching 6 bases. The CDR3 has 15 residues. V was shortened by 5 bases and J by 2 bases, with 14 bases between the two germline ends. Germline CDR1 reads SGDLS; CDR2 reads YYNGEE. CDR3 nucleotides: TGTGCCAGCAGGTCCGGGGGCGGACCCTACAATGAGCAGTTCTTC. Translated, it gives CASRSGGGPYNEQFF.

This clonotype was counted at least ten times. This chain links TRBV28 with TRBJ2-3; 9 nucleotides line up with TRBD1. Germline-derived CDR1 and CDR2 are MDHEN and SYDVKM. Unmatched junction bases numbered 15, after V lost 5 bases and J lost 0 bases. There are 19 residues in the CDR3. CDR3 nucleotides: TGTGCCAGCAGTCCCGCCGGGACAGGGTGGGGTAGTAGCACAGATACGCAGTATTTT. It yields the protein CASSPAGTGWGSSTDTQYF.

This clonotype came up a few times. V gene TRBV2 combines with J gene TRBJ1-4; 8 nucleotides line up with TRBD1. In germline, CDR1 is SNHLY, CDR2 FYNNEI. The CDR3 is 17 amino acids. The V and J ends lost 8 bases and 5 bases, in that order; junction bases with no gene match: 16. The CDR3 DNA is TGTGCCAGCCGACCACTCGAGGACAGGGAGGGGAATGAAAAACTGTTTTTT. Translation gives CASRPLEDREGNEKLFF. Using reference TRBV2 and TRBJ1-4 for the parts outside the CDR3, the full variable domain is EPEVTQTPSHQVTQMGQEVILRCVPISNHLYFYWYRQILGQKVEFLVSFYNNEISEKSEIFDDQFSVERPDGSNFTLKIRSTKLEDSAMYFCASRPLEDREGNEKLFFGSGTQLSVL.

This clonotype was counted only a few times. The chain combines TRBV18 with TRBJ2-4; D not certain. The CDR3 is 17 amino acids. Germline CDR1 is KGHSH and CDR2 is LQKENI. V was shortened by 4 bases and J by 0 bases, with 16 bases between the two germline ends. The CDR3 protein is CASSLPPGDLAKNIQYF. DNA of the CDR3: TGTGCCAGCTCACTTCCGCCAGGCGACCTAGCCAAAAACATTCAGTACTTC.

This chain links TRBV7-9 with TRBJ1-1, with D unclear. The CDR3 is 14 residues long. Between the trimmed V and J ends, which lost 3 bases and 6 bases, there was a span of 14 bases. CDR1 and CDR2 from the germline V gene are SEHNR and FQNEAQ (reference sequence). The CDR3 DNA sequence: TGTGCCAGCAGCTTCGTTTCGGTGTGGGCTGAAGCTTTCTTT. Translating it yields CASSFVSVWAEAFF.

V usage is TRBV20-1 and J usage is TRBJ2-5, with 9 bases identical to TRBD2. The CDR3 totals 14 residues. Germline values: CDR1 DFQATT, CDR2 SNEGSKA (reference sequence). The V gene end was trimmed by 4 bases and the J gene end by 4 bases; junction bases not matched to a gene: 7. The CDR3 protein is CSAITSGSGETQYF. CDR3 nucleotide sequence: TGCAGTGCTATTACTAGCGGGTCGGGAGAGACCCAGTACTTC.

V is TRBV5-1 and J is TRBJ1-5; D perhaps matches TRBD1 (6 bases). Trimming took off 4 bases at V and 5 bases at J, with 13 bases between the two ends. This CDR3 spans 14 amino acids. CDR1 is SGHRS and CDR2 is YFSETQ in the germline V gene. The CDR3 sequence: CASSGGQQDQPQHF. For the CDR3, the DNA is TGCGCCAGCAGCGGAGGACAGCAAGATCAGCCCCAGCATTTT.

V gene TRBV9 combines with J gene TRBJ1-5; D is ambiguous. Per the germline V gene, CDR1 is SGDLS and CDR2 is YYNGEE. The CDR3 sequence is 13 residues long. Trimming took 4 bases from V and 9 from J, leaving 14 bases between them. The CDR3 reads CASSPDSWRPQHF. The CDR3 DNA reads TGTGCCAGCAGCCCGGACTCTTGGAGGCCCCAGCATTTT.

This clonotype was counted a few times. The chain recombines TRBV3-1 with TRBJ2-1; no definite D call. The V end was cut by 5 bases, the J end by 0 bases, with 14 bases between. Germline-derived CDR1 and CDR2 are LGHDT and YNNKEL (reference sequence). This CDR3 contains 16 residues. CDR3 amino acids: CASSDKRRSSYNEQFF. Here the CDR3 DNA reads TGTGCCAGCAGCGACAAAAGAAGGAGCTCCTACAATGAGCAGTTCTTC.

The chain combines TRBV7-9 with TRBJ1-2; D is perhaps TRBD1 (5 bases). Trimming shortened V by 7 bases and J by 0 bases, and 15 bases separated the two germline ends. The CDR3 length is 15 residues. In germline, CDR1 is SEHNR, CDR2 FQNEAQ (reference sequence). CDR3 coding DNA: TGTGCCAGCACCTCCTACAGGCGCTCTAACTATGGCTACACCTTC. This gives the protein CASTSYRRSNYGYTF.

This clonotype occurred a few times. The V call is TRBV20-1, the J call TRBJ2-1, with 12 bases matching TRBD2. Germline CDR1 DFQATT, CDR2 SNEGSKA (reference sequence). With 0 bases clipped from V and 4 bases from J, the junction kept 10 bases outside the gene matches. CDR3 length equals 18 residues. CDR3 amino acids: CSARDGASGRAEYNEQFF. CDR3 nucleotide sequence: TGCAGTGCTAGAGATGGGGCTAGCGGGAGGGCCGAATACAATGAGCAGTTCTTC.

The chain recombines TRBV11-2 with TRBJ2-3; 14 bases map to TRBD2. Germline loops: CDR1 SGHAT, CDR2 FQNNGV. V shed 0 bases and J 1 base; nucleotides not matched to a gene: 3. CDR3 length equals 18 residues. CDR3 nucleotide sequence: TGTGCCAGCAGCTTAGATGGGACTAGCGGGAGACGCACAGATACGCAGTATTTT. Protein product: CASSLDGTSGRRTDTQYF.

The chain joins TRBV28 to TRBJ2-7; D may match TRBD1 or TRBD2 (6 bases each). Deletions cut 8 bases from V and 2 bases from J, with 13 bases between. Germline V gene data show CDR1 as MDHEN and CDR2 as SYDVKM. The CDR3 sequence is 13 residues long. CDR3 nucleotide sequence: TGTGCCAGCTCGGGGGCGCTCCCCTACGAGCAGTACTTC. Its protein product is CASSGALPYEQYF.

This clonotype was detected ten times or more. This chain links TRBV7-9 with TRBJ2-1, with D perhaps assigned TRBD1 or TRBD2 (5 bases each). This CDR3 has 15 amino acids. V shed 2 bases and J shed 5 bases, with 13 bases lying between them. CDR1 is SEHNR and CDR2 is FQNEAQ in the germline V gene (reference sequence). CDR3 sequence: CASSLFGTGHNEQFF. CDR3 DNA: TGTGCCAGCAGCTTATTCGGGACGGGGCACAATGAGCAGTTCTTC.

This clonotype showed up just a few times. The chain combines TRBV12-3 or TRBV12-4 with TRBJ1-5, with 7 bases fitting TRBD1. V shed 6 bases, J shed 7 bases, and the junction held 12 bases outside the gene matches. This CDR3 has 15 residues. The CDR3, as DNA: TGTGCCAGCAGCGTACGACAGGGCGAAGGACAGCCCCAGCATTTT. Protein sequence: CASSVRQGEGQPQHF.